These T cell receptor beta chains were read from a single sample in a study of control samples from healthy donors and cancer patients. Libraries were prepared by immunoSEQ multiplex PCR; TCRdb keeps only in-frame clonotypes and omits some of them. The sample lists about 51,000 clones; roughly 80% were seen once. What was sequenced was blood. The receptors shown here come from a man between 65 and 85 years old in good health. The CDR3 runs from the conserved cysteine through the conserved F or W. A D gene is named only where the DNA matches it firmly. Clone size is not always given. Where it is, it says once, few, many or a class for expanded clones.

d_call: TRBD2; j_call: TRBJ2-1; v_call: TRBV19; clone_size: NA; cdr3_nt: TGTGCCAGTAGTATTGGTGGACTAGCGGGAGTTCCCCACCCCGGGAATGAGCAGTTCTTC; cdr3_aa: CASSIGGLAGVPHPGNEQFF
d_call: TRBD1; j_call: TRBJ2-2; v_call: TRBV4-1; clone_size: NA; cdr3_nt: TGCGCCAGCAGTCGCGACAGGGAGAACACCGGGGAGCTGTTTTTT; cdr3_aa: CASSRDRENTGELFF
d_call: NA; j_call: TRBJ2-7; v_call: TRBV15; clone_size: NA; cdr3_nt: TGTGCCACCTCTCCGGGGGCGGGCGAGCAGTACTTC; cdr3_aa: CATSPGAGEQYF
d_call: TRBD1; j_call: TRBJ1-4; v_call: TRBV5-1; clone_size: NA; cdr3_nt: TGCGCCAGCAGTGTGGTGGACTCCCGGACAGGCCGTAATGAAAAACTGTTTTTT; cdr3_aa: CASSVVDSRTGRNEKLFF
d_call: NA; j_call: TRBJ1-2; v_call: TRBV5-1; clone_size: few; cdr3_nt: TGCGCCAGCAGCCTCCGGGACAGCTACACCTTC; cdr3_aa: CASSLRDSYTF
d_call: NA; j_call: TRBJ2-7; v_call: TRBV5-1; clone_size: few; cdr3_nt: TGCGCCAGCAGCGAGGGACCCCGAAGCTCCTACGAGCAGTACTTC; cdr3_aa: CASSEGPRSSYEQYF
d_call: NA; j_call: TRBJ2-5; v_call: TRBV5-4; clone_size: once; cdr3_nt: TGTGCCAGCAGCAGAGCACAAGAGACCCAGTACTTC; cdr3_aa: CASSRAQETQYF
d_call: NA; j_call: TRBJ2-2; v_call: TRBV6-5; clone_size: NA; cdr3_nt: TGTGCCAGCAGCAAGCTAGGGCCCAGAGGGGAGCTGTTTTTT; cdr3_aa: CASSKLGPRGELFF
d_call: NA; j_call: TRBJ2-6; v_call: TRBV10-2; clone_size: NA; cdr3_nt: TGCGCCAGCAGTGCCTACGGGGCCAGGGGGGACTCTGGGGCCAACGTCCTGACTTTC; cdr3_aa: CASSAYGARGDSGANVLTF
d_call: NA; j_call: TRBJ1-2; v_call: TRBV5-4; clone_size: few; cdr3_nt: TGTGCCAGCAGCTTACTGGGTTCCCGTGGCTACACCTTC; cdr3_aa: CASSLLGSRGYTF
d_call: TRBD2; j_call: TRBJ2-5; v_call: TRBV7-2; clone_size: NA; cdr3_nt: TGTGCCAGCAGCCTTACTAGCGGGGGGGCCAGAGAGACCCAGTACTTC; cdr3_aa: CASSLTSGGARETQYF
d_call: NA; j_call: TRBJ2-7; v_call: TRBV4-1; clone_size: once; cdr3_nt: TGCGCCAGCAGCCAAGGAGTACACTGGGTATACGAGCAGTACTTC; cdr3_aa: CASSQGVHWVYEQYF
d_call: TRBD1; j_call: TRBJ2-7; v_call: TRBV7-2; clone_size: few; cdr3_nt: TGTGCCAGCAGCAGGGACAGGGCAATAAACGAGCAGTACTTC; cdr3_aa: CASSRDRAINEQYF
d_call: TRBD2; j_call: TRBJ2-1; v_call: TRBV5-1; clone_size: NA; cdr3_nt: TGCGCCAGCAGCCCGACTAGCGGGATCTACAATGAGCAGTTCTTC; cdr3_aa: CASSPTSGIYNEQFF
d_call: TRBD1; j_call: TRBJ1-1; v_call: TRBV19; clone_size: NA; cdr3_nt: TGTGCCAGTAGCAGACAGGGGTTCACTGAAGCTTTCTTT; cdr3_aa: CASSRQGFTEAFF
d_call: NA; j_call: TRBJ2-1; v_call: TRBV4-1; clone_size: once; cdr3_nt: TGCGCCAGCAGGGCAGGGAGTGAGCAGTTCTTC; cdr3_aa: CASRAGSEQFF
d_call: TRBD1; j_call: TRBJ1-2; v_call: TRBV19; clone_size: few; cdr3_nt: TGTGCCAGTAGTTCGACAGGGTTCAGTTATGGCTACACCTTC; cdr3_aa: CASSSTGFSYGYTF
d_call: NA; j_call: TRBJ2-1; v_call: TRBV28; clone_size: NA; cdr3_nt: TGTGCCAGCAGTTTAAGGGCGCCAGTGGAGCAGTTCTTC; cdr3_aa: CASSLRAPVEQFF